Each of the 10 T cell receptor beta chains below was sequenced from the same sample in a study of blood T cell repertoires in COVID-19. TCRdb keeps only in-frame clones here, not all; method: immunoSEQ multiplex PCR. The profile covers some 150,000 clones, with around 80% appearing a single time and approximately 0.5% taken by the ten largest. The specimen sequenced was peripheral blood. These receptors all stem from a man in his fifties or sixties with acute or convalescent COVID-19.

This chain uses TRBV7-9 with TRBJ2-2; the D gene is possibly TRBD1 (5 bases). The CDR3 is 15 amino acids. Germline V gene sequence: CDR1 SEHNR, CDR2 FQNEAQ (reference sequence). V was trimmed by 7 bases and J by 6 bases, leaving 18 bases between them. CDR3 region: CASTNVGGAAGELFF. The CDR3 region has the DNA TGTGCCAGCACTAACGTAGGTGGGGCCGCCGGGGAGCTGTTTTTT.

Here the CDR3 DNA reads TGTGCCAGCAGTTCGGGACAGCCTAACACTGAAGCTTTCTTT. Protein: CASSSGQPNTEAFF. This chain connects TRBV28 to TRBJ1-1; the match to TRBD1 covers 7 bases. This CDR3 is built from 14 residues. The germline V gene has CDR1 MDHEN and CDR2 SYDVKM. Trimming cost V 4 bases and J 2 bases; bases outside gene matches: 4. Together with reference TRBV28 and TRBJ1-1, the CDR3 gives the full variable domain: DVKVTQSSRYLVKRTGEKVFLECVQDMDHENMFWYRQDPGLGLRLIYFSYDVKMKEKGDIPEGYSVSREKKERFSLILESASTNQTSMYLCASSSGQPNTEAFFGQGTRLTVV.

The chain combines TRBV6-6 with TRBJ1-2; possibly TRBD1 for D (6 bases). Per the germline V gene, CDR1 is MNHNY and CDR2 is SVGAGI (reference sequence). Between the trimmed V and J ends, which lost 6 bases and 8 bases, there was a span of 13 bases. This CDR3 region has 12 residues. The CDR3 loop reads CASRPGQQGYTF. CDR3 nucleotide sequence: TGTGCCAGCAGACCCGGACAGCAAGGCTACACCTTC.

The chain is built from TRBV4-2 and TRBJ2-5; 9 bases line up with TRBD1. In germline, CDR1 is LGHNA, CDR2 YNFKEQ. V lost 1 base to trimming and J lost 5 bases; unmatched junction nucleotides: 5. The CDR3 consists of 15 residues. CDR3 DNA sequence: TGTGCCAGCAGCCAAGGACAGGGGGGTGGGGAGACCCAGTACTTC. Its translation is CASSQGQGGGETQYF.

The chain joins TRBV28 to TRBJ2-5, with 10 bases lining up with TRBD1. The germline V gene has CDR1 MDHEN and CDR2 SYDVKM. V lost 5 bases to trimming and J lost 4 bases; unmatched junction nucleotides: 7. The CDR3 contains 15 residues. The CDR3 loop reads CASSADRGQVETQYF. The CDR3 bases are TGTGCCAGCAGTGCAGACAGGGGGCAGGTAGAGACCCAGTACTTC.

The chain combines TRBV12-3 or TRBV12-4 with TRBJ1-2, with D possibly matching TRBD1 (5 bases). CDR3 size: 13 residues. V was trimmed by 3 bases and J by 7 bases, leaving 12 bases between them. CDR3 sequence reads: CASSLPGRAGYTF. The CDR3 nucleotides read TGTGCCAGCAGTTTGCCAGGGAGGGCTGGCTACACCTTC.

J is TRBJ2-2 and V is TRBV5-6; 10 bases line up with TRBD1. Losses at the gene ends were 4 bases for V and 10 bases for J; bases not matched to a gene: 13. Germline CDR1 and CDR2: SGHDT and YYEEEE. This CDR3 comprises 16 residues. The CDR3 coding sequence is TGTGCCAGCAGCCAGGACAGGGGGAATCACCGGGAGGAGCTGTTTTTT. Amino acid sequence: CASSQDRGNHREELFF. Together with reference TRBV5-6 and TRBJ2-2, the CDR3 gives the full variable domain: DAGVTQSPTHLIKTRGQQVTLRCSPKSGHDTVSWYQQALGQGPQFIFQYYEEEERQRGNFPDRFSGHQFPNYSSELNVNALLLGDSALYLCASSQDRGNHREELFFGEGSRLTVL.

The count of this clone is one. This sequence joins TRBV9 and TRBJ1-1; perhaps TRBD1 as D (5 bases). Germline values: CDR1 SGDLS, CDR2 YYNGEE. The CDR3 has 13 residues. V dropped 2 bases and J dropped 5 bases, with 10 bases sitting between them. CDR3 DNA sequence: TGTGCCAGCAGCGTCGGGGGGTGGACTGAAGCTTTCTTT. This encodes CASSVGGWTEAFF.

The chain recombines TRBV5-8 with TRBJ2-3, with D tentatively TRBD2 (7 bases). In germline, CDR1 is SGHTS, CDR2 YDEGEE. The CDR3 spans 15 residues. Between the trimmed V and J ends, which lost 4 bases and 11 bases, there was a span of 23 bases. In DNA, the CDR3 is TGTGCCAGCAGCCCCCGAGGGGGGGGATGGGGTCGGCAGTATTTT. Protein product: CASSPRGGGWGRQYF.

The chain uses TRBV3-1 (or the pseudogene TRBV3-2) and TRBJ1-1; D is undetermined. The CDR3 contains 13 residues. Looked up from germline, CDR1 is LGHDT and CDR2 is YNNKEL (reference sequence). V was pared by 6 bases and J by 10 bases, with 18 bases between. CDR3 sequence reads: CASSYGVLPRAFF. CDR3 DNA: TGTGCCAGCAGTTACGGGGTCCTGCCTAGAGCTTTCTTT.